Listed here are 22 T cell receptor beta chains from one sample, sequenced in a study of blood T cell repertoires in COVID-19 (dated by TCRdb to about 2020). Library preparation employed the immunoSEQ multiplex PCR assay. Imported from immuneACCESS, the table was reduced by TCRdb to in-frame sequences with V and J called. These copies leave out some clones; in studies compared against another copy, an unresolved V gene accounts for under half, and the cause of the remainder is not known. The sample contains about 120,000 clones, around four fifths of them found a single time. The top ten constitute around 15% of the sample. Material: peripheral blood. Every receptor here comes from a man aged 55 to 69 with active or convalescent COVID-19.

This clone appeared a single time. The genes are TRBV9 and TRBJ2-7; 8 bases match TRBD2. The CDR3 extends over 17 amino acids. The germline gives CDR1 SGDLS, CDR2 YYNGEE. J was trimmed by 2 bases and V by 4 bases; bases with no gene match: 14. The CDR3 DNA sequence: TGTGCCAGCAGCCCCCGAACTAGCGGAGGAGGGGCCTACGAGCAGTACTTC. This translates into CASSPRTSGGGAYEQYF.

The chain has TRBV5-4 and TRBJ2-2, with D possibly matching TRBD1 (6 bases). CDR1 is SGHNT, CDR2 YYREEE, per germline (reference sequence). V was pared by 4 bases and J by 2 bases, with 15 bases between. This CDR3 contains 16 residues. The CDR3 DNA sequence: TGTGCCAGCAGCCTAACAGGGCTCCCTAACACCGGGGAGCTGTTTTTT. Translation gives CASSLTGLPNTGELFF. The full variable domain, its missing parts supplied by reference TRBV5-4 and TRBJ2-2, is ETGVTQSPTHLIKTRGQQVTLRCSSQSGHNTVSWYQQALGQGPQFIFQYYREEENGRGNFPPRFSGLQFPNYSSELNVNALELDDSALYLCASSLTGLPNTGELFFGEGSRLTVL.

The chain uses TRBV11-3 and TRBJ2-3; 7 bases are shared with TRBD2. J was trimmed by 5 bases and V by 5 bases; bases with no gene match: 7. The CDR3 totals 14 residues. Per germline, CDR1 SGHNT and CDR2 YENEEA. The CDR3 DNA reads TGTGCCAGCAGCCAGGGAGGGGAGGTAGATACGCAGTATTTT. Its translation: CASSQGGEVDTQYF.

The CDR3 bases are TGCGCCAGCAGCTTGGAGAGGACTAGCTCCCTCACAGATACGCAGTATTTT. Amino acid sequence: CASSLERTSSLTDTQYF. This rearrangement joins TRBV5-1 to TRBJ2-3, with 8 bases fitting TRBD2. The CDR3 spans 17 residues. The V gene's germline CDR1 is SGHRS and CDR2 YFSETQ. Trimming removed 0 bases from V and 2 bases from J; junction bases left unmatched: 8.

V and J are TRBV6-5 and TRBJ1-1; D unresolved. CDR1 and CDR2 (germline): MNHEY, SVGAGI. Trimming left V 5 bases short and J 1 base short, with 14 bases between. The CDR3 length is 15 residues. CDR3 sequence: CASSPASSGNTEAFF. CDR3 nucleotide sequence: TGTGCCAGCAGTCCCGCCTCTTCAGGGAACACTGAAGCTTTCTTT.

CDR3: CASSSPGTGSVEQYF. In nucleotides, the CDR3 is TGTGCCAGCAGCTCTCCCGGGACAGGGTCAGTCGAGCAGTACTTC. This chain joins TRBV7-2 and TRBJ2-7; TRBD1 aligns across 9 bases. Germline V CDR1 and CDR2: SGHTA, FQGNSA. The trim removed 4 bases at V and 6 bases at J, leaving 10 bases unmatched. CDR3 length equals 15 residues.

The rearrangement uses TRBV18 and TRBJ2-7; 8 bases agree with TRBD2. The CDR3 totals 14 residues. CDR1 and CDR2 from the germline V gene are KGHSH and LQKENI. The V and J ends lost 1 base and 5 bases, in that order; junction bases with no gene match: 4. The CDR3 DNA reads TGTGCCAGCTCACCACTAGCGGGATTAGACGAGCAGTACTTC. It yields the protein CASSPLAGLDEQYF.

This chain links TRBV28 with TRBJ2-3; tentative D call: TRBD1 (7 bases). V lost 7 bases and J 2 bases, leaving 16 bases between the germline ends. The germline V gene has CDR1 MDHEN and CDR2 SYDVKM. This CDR3 is 15 amino acids long. CDR3 sequence (DNA): TGTGCCAGCACCGTTGCGGGACAGTACACAGATACGCAGTATTTT. As protein: CASTVAGQYTDTQYF.

This sequence joins TRBV7-9 and TRBJ1-1; no clear D. This CDR3 has 13 residues. V lost 3 bases, J lost 1 base, and 6 bases lay in between. From germline, CDR1 is SEHNR and CDR2 FQNEAQ (reference sequence). The CDR3 coding sequence is TGTGCCAGCAGCTTTGAGAAGAACACTGAAGCTTTCTTT. Translation gives CASSFEKNTEAFF.

The CDR3 is CASSSTGGRGETQYF. Written as DNA, the CDR3 is TGTGCCAGCAGCTCGACGGGAGGGAGAGGAGAGACCCAGTACTTC. The chain employs TRBV9 and TRBJ2-5, with 8 nucleotides matching TRBD2. In germline, CDR1 is SGDLS, CDR2 YYNGEE. The V gene end was trimmed by 4 bases and the J gene end by 4 bases; junction bases not matched to a gene: 9. This CDR3 contains 15 residues.

The chain recombines TRBV5-1 with TRBJ2-6, with TRBD1 identical over 10 bases. The germline V gene has CDR1 SGHRS and CDR2 YFSETQ. CDR3 length equals 17 residues. With 4 bases clipped from V and 2 bases from J, the junction kept 6 bases outside the gene matches. The DNA of the CDR3 is TGCGCCAGCAGCCCGGGTGACAGGGGGCCTGGGGCCAACGTCCTGACTTTC. Its translation: CASSPGDRGPGANVLTF. The full variable domain, with the rest looked up from reference TRBV5-1 and TRBJ2-6, is KAGVTQTPRYLIKTRGQQVTLSCSPISGHRSVSWYQQTPGQGLQFLFEYFSETQRNKGNFPGRFSGRQFSNSRSEMNVSTLELGDSALYLCASSPGDRGPGANVLTFGAGSRLTVL.

The rearrangement links TRBV6-2 or TRBV6-3 to TRBJ2-1; 10 positions agree with TRBD1. Germline CDR1 is MNHEY and CDR2 is SVGEGT. V was clipped by 5 bases and J by 5 bases; unmatched bases: 3. This CDR3 has 14 residues. CDR3 protein: CASSPGTGDNEQFF. For the CDR3, the DNA is TGTGCCAGCAGTCCCGGGACAGGGGACAATGAGCAGTTCTTC.

This clone was detected a few times. The chain carries TRBV7-2 and TRBJ2-1; unclear D gene. V lost 3 bases to trimming and J lost 8 bases, with 11 bases between them. The V gene's germline CDR1 is SGHTA and CDR2 FQGNSA. The CDR3 length is 13 residues. As DNA, the CDR3 is TGTGCCAGCAGCTTTTCTGCCGCGGATGAGCAGTTCTTC. The encoded protein is CASSFSAADEQFF.

This clone was found once. V usage is TRBV18 and J usage is TRBJ2-7; 11 bases fit TRBD2. CDR3 length: 16 residues. CDR1 and CDR2 from the germline V gene are KGHSH and LQKENI. J gave up 6 bases and V 3 bases, and 10 bases lay outside the gene matches. This CDR3 is CASSPLTSGRVSEQYF. In DNA form, the CDR3 reads TGTGCCAGCTCACCCCTAACTAGCGGGAGAGTAAGCGAGCAGTACTTC.

The rearrangement uses TRBV21-1 and TRBJ2-4; the table calls TRBD1, which could not be checked here. TRBV21-1 is tagged as a pseudogene. CDR3 size: 18 residues. CDR3 residues: CASSKGPRDSLAKNIQYF. The CDR3 DNA sequence: TGTGCCAGCAGCAAAGGACCTCGGGACAGTTTAGCCAAAAACATTCAGTACTTC.

The chain has TRBV9 and TRBJ2-2; 12 positions match TRBD2. In germline, CDR1 is SGDLS, CDR2 YYNGEE. After removal of 0 bases from V and 5 bases from J, the junction contained 5 bases not matched to a gene. This CDR3 has 17 residues. The CDR3 sequence is CASSVVDLAGGTGELFF. The DNA for the CDR3 is TGTGCCAGCAGCGTAGTTGACCTAGCGGGAGGGACCGGGGAGCTGTTTTTT.

This chain uses TRBV28 with TRBJ1-2; D is unclear. This CDR3 comprises 15 residues. V lost 2 bases, J lost 6 bases, and 16 bases lay in between. Germline assignment: CDR1 MDHEN and CDR2 SYDVKM. The CDR3 here is CASSLDQPGVHGYTF. CDR3 sequence (DNA): TGTGCCAGCAGTTTAGATCAGCCGGGAGTCCATGGCTACACCTTC.

The chain uses TRBV7-2 and TRBJ2-7; 7 nucleotides align to TRBD1. The CDR3 totals 13 residues. The ends lost 5 bases at V and 5 bases at J; junction bases unmatched: 6. From germline, CDR1 is SGHTA and CDR2 FQGNSA. Here the CDR3 DNA reads TGTGCCAGCAGCCGACAGGGTCCCCACGAGCAGTACTTC. Translating it yields CASSRQGPHEQYF.

V gene TRBV27 combines with J gene TRBJ2-7; D gene ambiguous. The CDR3 runs to 15 residues. The ends were cut back, 5 bases at V and 0 bases at J, with 14 bases in the middle. Germline V gene lookup returns CDR1 MNHEY and CDR2 SMNVEV (reference sequence). The chain's CDR3 is CASSRRPDFSYEQYF. The DNA of the CDR3 is TGTGCCAGCAGTCGTCGTCCAGATTTCTCCTACGAGCAGTACTTC.

The chain carries TRBV12-3 or TRBV12-4 and TRBJ1-5; no clear D gene. The CDR3 is 13 amino acids. Trimming removed 4 bases at V and 5 bases at J, with 9 bases between. CDR3 nucleotide sequence: TGTGCCAGCAGTTCCCAGAATGATCAGCCCCAGCATTTT. Amino acid sequence: CASSSQNDQPQHF.

This clone was seen only once. CDR3 bases: TGTGCCAGCAGCTTAATAGTCACCGGGGAGCTGTTTTTT. The encoded protein is CASSLIVTGELFF. This chain connects TRBV7-3 to TRBJ2-2; D call uncertain. Germline V gene sequence: CDR1 SGHTA, CDR2 FQGTGA. The CDR3 consists of 13 residues. Deletions cut 1 base from V and 4 bases from J, with 4 bases between.

The rearrangement uses TRBV4-3 and TRBJ2-3, with 11 bases identical to TRBD2. V lost 0 bases and J lost 3; bases outside the gene matches: 5. The CDR3 extends over 17 amino acids. CDR1 and CDR2 (germline): LGHNA, YSLEER. The CDR3 nucleotides are TGCGCCAGCAGCCAAGATTGGCTAGCGGGAGGAACAGATACGCAGTATTTT. It codes for CASSQDWLAGGTDTQYF.